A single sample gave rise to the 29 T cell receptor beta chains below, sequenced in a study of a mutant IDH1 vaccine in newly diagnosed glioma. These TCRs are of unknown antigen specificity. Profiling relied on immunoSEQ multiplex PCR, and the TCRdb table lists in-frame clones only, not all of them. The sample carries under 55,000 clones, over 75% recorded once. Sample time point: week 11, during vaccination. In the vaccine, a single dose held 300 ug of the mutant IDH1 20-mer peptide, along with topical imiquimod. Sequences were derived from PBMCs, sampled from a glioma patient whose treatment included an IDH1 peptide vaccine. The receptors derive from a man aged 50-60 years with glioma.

The CDR3 loop reads CASSPGQGRAWSNQPQHF. The CDR3 nucleotides are TGTGCCAGCAGTCCCGGACAGGGACGGGCCTGGAGCAATCAGCCCCAGCATTTT. V usage is TRBV28 and J usage is TRBJ1-5, with 8 bases matching TRBD1. J lost 1 base, V lost 5 bases, and 13 bases had no gene match. The CDR3 contains 18 residues. CDR1 is MDHEN, CDR2 SYDVKM, per germline.

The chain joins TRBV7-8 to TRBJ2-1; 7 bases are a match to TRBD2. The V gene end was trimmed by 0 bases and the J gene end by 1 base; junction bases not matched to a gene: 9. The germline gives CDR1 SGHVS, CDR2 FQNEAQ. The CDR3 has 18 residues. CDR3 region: CASSLARSTSISYNEQFF. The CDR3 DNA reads TGTGCCAGCAGCTTAGCGAGGTCGACTAGCATATCCTACAATGAGCAGTTCTTC. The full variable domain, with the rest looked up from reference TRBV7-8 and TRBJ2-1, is GAGVSQSPRYKVAKRGQDVALRCDPISGHVSLFWYQQALGQGPEFLTYFQNEAQLDKSGLPSDRFFAERPEGSVSTLKIQRTQQEDSAVYLCASSLARSTSISYNEQFFGPGTRLTVL.

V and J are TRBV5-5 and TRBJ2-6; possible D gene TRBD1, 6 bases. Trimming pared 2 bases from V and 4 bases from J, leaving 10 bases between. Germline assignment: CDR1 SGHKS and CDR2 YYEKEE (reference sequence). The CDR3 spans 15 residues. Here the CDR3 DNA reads TGTGCCAGCAGCTTAATGGGGGCGGGGGCCAACGTCCTGACTTTC. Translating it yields CASSLMGAGANVLTF.

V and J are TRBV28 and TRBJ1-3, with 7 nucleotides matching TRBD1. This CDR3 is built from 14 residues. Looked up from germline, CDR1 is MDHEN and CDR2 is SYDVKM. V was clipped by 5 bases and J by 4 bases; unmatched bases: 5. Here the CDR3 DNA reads TGTGCCAGCAGTACCACAGGGGTCGGAAACACCATATATTTT. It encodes CASSTTGVGNTIYF.

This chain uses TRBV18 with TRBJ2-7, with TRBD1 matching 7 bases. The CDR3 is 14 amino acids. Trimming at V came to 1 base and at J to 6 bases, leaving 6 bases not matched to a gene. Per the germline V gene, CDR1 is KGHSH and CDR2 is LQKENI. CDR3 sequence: CASSPLGDSGEQYF. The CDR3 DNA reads TGTGCCAGCTCACCACTGGGGGACAGCGGCGAGCAGTACTTC. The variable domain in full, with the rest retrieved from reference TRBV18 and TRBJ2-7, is NAGVMQNPRHLVRRRGQEARLRCSPMKGHSHVYWYRQLPEEGLKFMVYLQKENIIDESGMPKERFSAEFPKEGPSILRIQQVVRGDSAAYFCASSPLGDSGEQYFGPGTRLTVT.

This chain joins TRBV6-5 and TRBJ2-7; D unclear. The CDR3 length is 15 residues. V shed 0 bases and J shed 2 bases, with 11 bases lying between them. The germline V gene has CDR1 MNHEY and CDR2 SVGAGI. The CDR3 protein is CASSYSIRLPYEQYF. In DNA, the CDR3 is TGTGCCAGCAGTTACTCGATTAGGCTTCCCTACGAGCAGTACTTC.

The CDR3 coding sequence is TGCGCCAGCAGCTCCAAGGCGGGAAGCCCAAATGAGCAGTTCTTC. It is translated as CASSSKAGSPNEQFF. The rearrangement joins TRBV5-1 to TRBJ2-1; D may be TRBD2 (6 bases). The V end lost 3 bases, the J end lost 7 bases, and 17 bases lay between the germline ends. The CDR3 is made up of 15 amino acids. Germline CDR1 is SGHRS and CDR2 is YFSETQ. Based on the CDR3 plus reference TRBV5-1 and TRBJ2-1, the full variable domain is KAGVTQTPRYLIKTRGQQVTLSCSPISGHRSVSWYQQTPGQGLQFLFEYFSETQRNKGNFPGRFSGRQFSNSRSEMNVSTLELGDSALYLCASSSKAGSPNEQFFGPGTRLTVL.

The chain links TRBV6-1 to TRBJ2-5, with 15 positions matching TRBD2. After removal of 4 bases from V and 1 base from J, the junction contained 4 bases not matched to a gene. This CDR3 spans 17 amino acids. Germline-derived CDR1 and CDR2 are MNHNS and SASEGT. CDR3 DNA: TGTGCCAGCAGTGGGGGACTAGCGGGAGGCACCCAAGAGACCCAGTACTTC. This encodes CASSGGLAGGTQETQYF.

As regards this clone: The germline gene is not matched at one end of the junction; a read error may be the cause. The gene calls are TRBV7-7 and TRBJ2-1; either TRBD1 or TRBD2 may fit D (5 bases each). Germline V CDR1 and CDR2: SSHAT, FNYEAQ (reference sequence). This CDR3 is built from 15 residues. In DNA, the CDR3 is TGTGCTAGCAGCCCAAATCCGGGGCTGAACAATGAGCAGTTCTTC. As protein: CASSPNPGLNNEQFF.

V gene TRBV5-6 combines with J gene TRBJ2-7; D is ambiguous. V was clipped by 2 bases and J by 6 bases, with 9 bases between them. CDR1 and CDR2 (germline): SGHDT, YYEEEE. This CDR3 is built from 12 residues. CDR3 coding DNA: TGTGCCAGCAGCTTCTATATAACCGAGCAGTACTTC. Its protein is CASSFYITEQYF.

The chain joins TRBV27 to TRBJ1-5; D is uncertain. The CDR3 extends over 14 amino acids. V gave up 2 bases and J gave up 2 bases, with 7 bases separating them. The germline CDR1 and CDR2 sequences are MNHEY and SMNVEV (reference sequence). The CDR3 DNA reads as TGTGCCAGCAGTTTAGAGCAGGGCAATCAGCCCCAGCATTTT. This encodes CASSLEQGNQPQHF.

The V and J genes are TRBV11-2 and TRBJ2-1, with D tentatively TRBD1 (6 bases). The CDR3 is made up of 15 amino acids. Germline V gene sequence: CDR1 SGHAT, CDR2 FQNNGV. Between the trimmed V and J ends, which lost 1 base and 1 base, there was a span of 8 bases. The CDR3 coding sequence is TGTGCCAGCAGCTTAGGTAGGGGGTCCTACAATGAGCAGTTCTTC. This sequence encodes CASSLGRGSYNEQFF.

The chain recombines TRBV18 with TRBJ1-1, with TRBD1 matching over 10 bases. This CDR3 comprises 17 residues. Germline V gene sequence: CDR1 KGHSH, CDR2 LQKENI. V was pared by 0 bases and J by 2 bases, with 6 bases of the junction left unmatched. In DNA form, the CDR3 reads TGTGCCAGCTCACCACCGGAGGACAGGGGGATTAACACTGAAGCTTTCTTT. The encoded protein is CASSPPEDRGINTEAFF.

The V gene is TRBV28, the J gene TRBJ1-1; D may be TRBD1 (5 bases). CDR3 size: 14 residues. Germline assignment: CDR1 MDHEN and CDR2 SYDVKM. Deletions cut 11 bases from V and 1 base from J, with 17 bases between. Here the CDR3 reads CAGGTGVRNTEAFF. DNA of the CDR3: TGTGCCGGCGGGACGGGGGTAAGGAACACTGAAGCTTTCTTT. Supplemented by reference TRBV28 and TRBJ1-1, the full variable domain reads DVKVTQSSRYLVKRTGEKVFLECVQDMDHENMFWYRQDPGLGLRLIYFSYDVKMKEKGDIPEGYSVSREKKERFSLILESASTNQTSMYLCAGGTGVRNTEAFFGQGTRLTVV.

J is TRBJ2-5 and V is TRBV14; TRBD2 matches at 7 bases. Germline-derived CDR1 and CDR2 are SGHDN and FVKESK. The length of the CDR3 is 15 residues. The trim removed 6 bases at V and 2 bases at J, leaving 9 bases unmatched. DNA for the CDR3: TGTGCCAGCAGTCAAAAAGCGGGACCACAAGAGACCCAGTACTTC. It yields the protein CASSQKAGPQETQYF.

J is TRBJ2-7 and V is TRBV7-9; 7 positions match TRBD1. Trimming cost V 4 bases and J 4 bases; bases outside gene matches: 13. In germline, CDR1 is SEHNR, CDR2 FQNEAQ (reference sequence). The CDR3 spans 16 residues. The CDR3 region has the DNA TGTGCCAGCAGCTCAGGTGGAGGAAAGGGGGCTTACGAGCAGTACTTC. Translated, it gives CASSSGGGKGAYEQYF. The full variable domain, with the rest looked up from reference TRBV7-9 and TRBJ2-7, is DTGVSQNPRHKITKRGQNVTFRCDPISEHNRLYWYRQTLGQGPEFLTYFQNEAQLEKSRLLSDRFSAERPKGSFSTLEIQRTEQGDSAMYLCASSSGGGKGAYEQYFGPGTRLTVT.

The CDR3 loop reads CASSVGSELAEEYF. The DNA for the CDR3 is TGTGCCAGCAGCGTAGGCTCTGAACTAGCTGAGGAGTATTTT. The rearrangement links TRBV9 to TRBJ2-3; D might be TRBD2 (6 bases). The CDR3 loop spans 14 amino acids. CDR1 SGDLS and CDR2 YYNGEE come from the germline V gene. V was pared by 0 bases and J by 13 bases, with 18 bases between.

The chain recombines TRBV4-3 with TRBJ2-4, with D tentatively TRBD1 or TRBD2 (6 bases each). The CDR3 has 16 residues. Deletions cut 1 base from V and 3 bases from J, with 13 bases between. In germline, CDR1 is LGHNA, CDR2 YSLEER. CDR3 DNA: TGCGCCAGCAGCCAAGGGAGACAGGAGGGCAAAAACATTCAGTACTTC. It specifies CASSQGRQEGKNIQYF.

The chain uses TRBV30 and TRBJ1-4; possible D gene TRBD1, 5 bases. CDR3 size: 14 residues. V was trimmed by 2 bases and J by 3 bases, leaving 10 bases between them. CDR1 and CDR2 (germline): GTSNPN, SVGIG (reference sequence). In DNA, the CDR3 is TGTGCCTGGAGTACCGGGACTGCTAATGAAAAACTGTTTTTT. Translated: CAWSTGTANEKLFF.

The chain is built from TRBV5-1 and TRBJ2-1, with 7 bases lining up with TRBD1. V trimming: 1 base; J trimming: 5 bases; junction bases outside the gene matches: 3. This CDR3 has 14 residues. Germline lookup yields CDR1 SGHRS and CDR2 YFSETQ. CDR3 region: CASSLPGQHNEQFF. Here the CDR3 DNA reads TGCGCCAGCAGCTTGCCGGGACAGCACAATGAGCAGTTCTTC.

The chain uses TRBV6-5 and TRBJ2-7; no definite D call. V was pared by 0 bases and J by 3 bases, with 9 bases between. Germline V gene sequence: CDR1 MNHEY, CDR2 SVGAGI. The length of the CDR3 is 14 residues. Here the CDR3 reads CASSYSDGSYEQYF. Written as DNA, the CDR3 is TGTGCCAGCAGTTACTCGGACGGTAGCTACGAGCAGTACTTC.

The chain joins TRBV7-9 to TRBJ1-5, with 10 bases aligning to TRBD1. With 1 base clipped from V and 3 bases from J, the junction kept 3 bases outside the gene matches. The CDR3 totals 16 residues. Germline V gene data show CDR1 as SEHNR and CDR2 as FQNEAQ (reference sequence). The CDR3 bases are TGTGCCAGCAGCTTAGTGACAGGGGGCGTCAATCAGCCCCAGCATTTT. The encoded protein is CASSLVTGGVNQPQHF.

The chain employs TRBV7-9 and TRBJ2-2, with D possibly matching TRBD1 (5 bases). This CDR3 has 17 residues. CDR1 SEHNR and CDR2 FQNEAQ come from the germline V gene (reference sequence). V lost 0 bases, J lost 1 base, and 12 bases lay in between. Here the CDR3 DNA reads TGTGCCAGCAGCTTAGCGTGGACAAACCGGAACACCGGGGAGCTGTTTTTT. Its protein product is CASSLAWTNRNTGELFF.

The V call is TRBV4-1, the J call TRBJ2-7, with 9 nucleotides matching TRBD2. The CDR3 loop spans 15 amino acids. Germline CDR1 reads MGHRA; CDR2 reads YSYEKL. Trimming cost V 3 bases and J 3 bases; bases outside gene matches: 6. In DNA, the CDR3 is TGCGCCAGCAGCCAGGGGCGGGAGGGCTTCTACGAGCAGTACTTC. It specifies CASSQGREGFYEQYF.

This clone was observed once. This CDR3 reads CASSEGYEQYF. As DNA, the CDR3 is TGTGCCAGTAGTGAGGGCTACGAGCAGTACTTC. The chain joins TRBV19 to TRBJ2-7, with a tentative D call TRBD2 (5 bases). The germline gives CDR1 LNHDA, CDR2 SQIVND (reference sequence). There are 11 residues in the CDR3. With 5 bases removed from V and 3 bases from J, the gap between germline ends came to 5 bases.

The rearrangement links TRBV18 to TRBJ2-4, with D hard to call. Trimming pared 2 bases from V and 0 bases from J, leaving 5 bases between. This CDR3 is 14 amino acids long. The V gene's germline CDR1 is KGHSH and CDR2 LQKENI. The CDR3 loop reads CASSPGVAKNIQYF. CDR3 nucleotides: TGTGCCAGCTCACCAGGGGTAGCCAAAAACATTCAGTACTTC.

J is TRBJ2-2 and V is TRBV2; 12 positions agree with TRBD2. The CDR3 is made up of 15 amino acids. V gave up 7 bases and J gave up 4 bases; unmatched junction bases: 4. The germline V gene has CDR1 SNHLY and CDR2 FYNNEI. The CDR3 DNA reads TGTGCCAGCACGACTAGCGGGAGTCCCACCGGGGAGCTGTTTTTT. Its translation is CASTTSGSPTGELFF.

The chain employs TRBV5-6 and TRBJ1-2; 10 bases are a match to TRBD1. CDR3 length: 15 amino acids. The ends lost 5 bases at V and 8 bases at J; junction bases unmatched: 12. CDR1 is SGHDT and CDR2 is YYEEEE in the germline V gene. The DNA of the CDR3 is TGTGCCAGCAGTCAACCGGGACAGGGGCTGGGGGGCTACACCTTC. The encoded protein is CASSQPGQGLGGYTF.

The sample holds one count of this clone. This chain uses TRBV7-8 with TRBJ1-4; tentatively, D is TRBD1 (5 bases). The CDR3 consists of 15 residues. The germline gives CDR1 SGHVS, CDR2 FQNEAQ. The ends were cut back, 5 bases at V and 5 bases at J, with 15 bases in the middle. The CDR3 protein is CASSLGAGQNEKLFF. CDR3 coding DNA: TGTGCCAGCAGCCTTGGGGCAGGACAAAATGAAAAACTGTTTTTT.